This T cell receptor beta chain was recorded in a study of T cell responses to AZD1222 COVID-19 vaccine. Findings and limits, study-wide: Sampling captured repertoires only after the peak T cell response. The donors showed a predominance of white British ancestry and of females, with possible underestimation of clonal diversity. The number of AZD1222 recipients seropositive at baseline was only five to seven.

Trimming took 0 bases from V and 1 from J, leaving 7 bases between them. CDR1 is SGHRS and CDR2 is YFSETQ in the germline V gene. This CDR3 has 14 amino acids. The table came from immunoSEQ multiplex PCR; TCRdb's copy has only in-frame clones and leaves some out. The sample records roughly 250,000 clones, approximately 95% being singletons. About this clone: Its matching antigen is unknown.

This material consisted of peripheral blood, taken on day 0 of AZD1222 vaccination. The receptor was derived from an adult in good health. The chain is built from TRBV5-1 and TRBJ1-1; D is undetermined. CDR3 coding DNA: TGCGCCAGCAGCTTGGTAGGTCAGAACACTGAAGCTTTCTTT. This encodes CASSLVGQNTEAFF.